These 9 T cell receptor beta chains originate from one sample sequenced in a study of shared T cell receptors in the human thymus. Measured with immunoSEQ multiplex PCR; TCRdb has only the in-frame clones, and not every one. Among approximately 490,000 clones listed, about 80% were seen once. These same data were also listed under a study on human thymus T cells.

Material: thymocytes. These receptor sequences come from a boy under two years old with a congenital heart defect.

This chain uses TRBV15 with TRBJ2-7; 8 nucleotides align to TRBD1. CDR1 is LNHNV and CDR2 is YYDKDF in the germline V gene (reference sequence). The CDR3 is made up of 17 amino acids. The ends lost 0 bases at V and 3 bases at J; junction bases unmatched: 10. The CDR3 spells CATSREEPAGGGYEQYF. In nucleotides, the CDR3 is TGTGCCACCAGCAGAGAGGAGCCGGCAGGGGGCGGCTACGAGCAGTACTTC.

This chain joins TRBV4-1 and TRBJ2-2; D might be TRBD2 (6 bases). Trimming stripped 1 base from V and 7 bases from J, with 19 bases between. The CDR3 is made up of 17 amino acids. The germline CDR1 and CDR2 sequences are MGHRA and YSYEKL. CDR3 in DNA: TGCGCCAGCAGCCAAGGGAGACGGGAGAGGAACCGCGGGGAGCTGTTTTTT. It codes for CASSQGRRERNRGELFF.

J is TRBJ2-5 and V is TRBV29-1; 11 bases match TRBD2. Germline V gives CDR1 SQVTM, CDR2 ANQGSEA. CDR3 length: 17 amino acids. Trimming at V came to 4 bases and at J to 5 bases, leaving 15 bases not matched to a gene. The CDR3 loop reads CSVGELAGGPGKETQYF. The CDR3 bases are TGCAGCGTTGGGGAGTTAGCGGGAGGGCCTGGGAAGGAGACCCAGTACTTC.

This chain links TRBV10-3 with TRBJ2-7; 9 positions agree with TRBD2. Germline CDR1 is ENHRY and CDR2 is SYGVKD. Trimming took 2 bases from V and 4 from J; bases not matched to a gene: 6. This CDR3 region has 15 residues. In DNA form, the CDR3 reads TGTGCCATCAGTGAGCCTAGCGGGAATAGGTACGAGCAGTACTTC. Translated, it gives CAISEPSGNRYEQYF.

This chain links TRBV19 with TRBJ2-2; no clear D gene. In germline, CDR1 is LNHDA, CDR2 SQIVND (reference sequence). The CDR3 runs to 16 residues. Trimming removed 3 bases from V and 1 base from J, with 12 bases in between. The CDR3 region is CASSIPQAKNTGELFF. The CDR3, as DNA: TGTGCCAGTAGTATCCCCCAGGCCAAGAACACCGGGGAGCTGTTTTTT.

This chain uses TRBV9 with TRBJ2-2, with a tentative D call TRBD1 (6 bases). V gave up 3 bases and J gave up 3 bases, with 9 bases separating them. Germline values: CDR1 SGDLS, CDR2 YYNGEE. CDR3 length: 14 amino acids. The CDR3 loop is CASSGDIYTGELFF. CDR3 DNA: TGTGCCAGCAGCGGGGACATATACACCGGGGAGCTGTTTTTT.

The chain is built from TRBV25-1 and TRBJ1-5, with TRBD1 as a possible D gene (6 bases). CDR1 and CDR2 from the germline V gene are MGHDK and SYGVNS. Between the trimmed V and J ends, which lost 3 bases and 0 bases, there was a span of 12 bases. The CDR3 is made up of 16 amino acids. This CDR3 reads CASSDGGGHSNQPQHF. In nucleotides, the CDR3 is TGTGCCAGCAGTGATGGGGGGGGGCATAGCAATCAGCCCCAGCATTTT.

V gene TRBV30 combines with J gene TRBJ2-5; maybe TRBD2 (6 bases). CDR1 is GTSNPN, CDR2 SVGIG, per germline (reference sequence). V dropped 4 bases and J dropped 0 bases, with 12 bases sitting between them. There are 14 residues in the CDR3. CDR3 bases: TGTGCCTGGAACGTCGGGGGATACCAAGAGACCCAGTACTTC. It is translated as CAWNVGGYQETQYF.

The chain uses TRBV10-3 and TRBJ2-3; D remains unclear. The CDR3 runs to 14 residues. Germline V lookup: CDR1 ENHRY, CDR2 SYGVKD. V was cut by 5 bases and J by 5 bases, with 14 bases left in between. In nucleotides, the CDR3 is TGTGCCATCAGTATCCGGAGTCTTGAAGATACGCAGTATTTT. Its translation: CAISIRSLEDTQYF.